Below are 3 T cell receptor beta chains sequenced from a single sample in a study of T cell responses to AZD1222 COVID-19 vaccine. TCRdb's table, derived via immunoSEQ multiplex PCR, lists solely in-frame clones and lacks some. Of 150,000 or so clones listed, roughly nine tenths were seen once; the top ten hold 4.5% to 6.5%. Source: peripheral blood, taken on day 0 of AZD1222 vaccination. The receptors originated from an adult in good health.

V is TRBV7-2 and J is TRBJ1-2; TRBD1 aligns across 7 bases. Trimming removed 4 bases from V and 4 bases from J; junction bases left unmatched: 9. The germline V gene encodes CDR1 SGHTA and CDR2 FQGNSA. CDR3 length: 15 residues. The CDR3 spells CASSWDSGGSYGYTF. The CDR3 DNA is TGTGCCAGCAGCTGGGATTCAGGGGGGAGCTATGGCTACACCTTC. Combining the CDR3 with reference TRBV7-2 and TRBJ1-2 gives the whole variable domain GAGVSQSPSNKVTEKGKDVELRCDPISGHTALYWYRQSLGQGLEFLIYFQGNSAPDKSGLPSDRFSAERTGGSVSTLTIQRTQQEDSAVYLCASSWDSGGSYGYTFGSGTRLTVV.

The V and J genes are TRBV24-1 and TRBJ1-5, with no clear D. CDR1 is KGHDR, CDR2 SFDVKD, per germline. This CDR3 has 13 residues. V was trimmed by 3 bases and J by 4 bases, leaving 6 bases between them. CDR3 in amino acids: CATSDNGNQPQHF. The CDR3 nucleotides read TGTGCCACCAGTGATAACGGGAATCAGCCCCAGCATTTT.

The rearrangement links TRBV19 to TRBJ1-6, with D maybe TRBD1 (5 bases). The CDR3 is 15 amino acids. Germline V gene lookup returns CDR1 LNHDA and CDR2 SQIVND (reference sequence). Trimming left V 5 bases short and J 0 bases short, with 8 bases between. The CDR3 sequence is CASSPGSSYNSPLHF. DNA for the CDR3: TGTGCCAGTAGTCCAGGGAGCTCCTATAATTCACCCCTCCACTTT.